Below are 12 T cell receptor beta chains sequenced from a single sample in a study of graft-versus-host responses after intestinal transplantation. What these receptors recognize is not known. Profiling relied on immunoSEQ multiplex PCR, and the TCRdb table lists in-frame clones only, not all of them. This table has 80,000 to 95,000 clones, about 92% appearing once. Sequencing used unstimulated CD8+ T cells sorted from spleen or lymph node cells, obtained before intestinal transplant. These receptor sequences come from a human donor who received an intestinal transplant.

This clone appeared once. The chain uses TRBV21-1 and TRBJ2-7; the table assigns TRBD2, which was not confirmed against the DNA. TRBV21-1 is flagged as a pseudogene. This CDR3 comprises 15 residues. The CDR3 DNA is TGTGCCAGCAGCCGTTGGACTAGCGGAACCTACGAGCAGTACTTC. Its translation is CASSRWTSGTYEQYF.

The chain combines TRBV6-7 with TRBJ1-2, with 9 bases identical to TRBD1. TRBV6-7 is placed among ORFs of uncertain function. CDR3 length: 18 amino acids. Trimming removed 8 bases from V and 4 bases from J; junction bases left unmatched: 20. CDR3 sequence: CASRRRDREGGRFYGYTF. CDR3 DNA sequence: TGTGCCAGCCGCCGAAGGGACAGGGAAGGGGGGAGGTTCTATGGCTACACCTTC.

In DNA, the CDR3 is TGTGCCAGCAGCCGATGGGACAAGCAACCGTCAGGCACCGGGGAGCTGTTTTTT. This codes for CASSRWDKQPSGTGELFF. This chain links TRBV11-2 with TRBJ2-2, with a possible D match to TRBD1 (6 bases). Trimming removed 5 bases at V and 4 bases at J, with 23 bases between. This CDR3 is 18 amino acids long. The V gene's germline CDR1 is SGHAT and CDR2 FQNNGV.

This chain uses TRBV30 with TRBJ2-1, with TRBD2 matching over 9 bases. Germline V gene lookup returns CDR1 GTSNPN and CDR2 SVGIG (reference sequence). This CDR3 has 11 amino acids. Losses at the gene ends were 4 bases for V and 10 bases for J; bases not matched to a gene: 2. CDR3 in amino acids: CAWNAGGEQFF. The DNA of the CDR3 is TGTGCCTGGAATGCGGGGGGGGAGCAGTTCTTC.

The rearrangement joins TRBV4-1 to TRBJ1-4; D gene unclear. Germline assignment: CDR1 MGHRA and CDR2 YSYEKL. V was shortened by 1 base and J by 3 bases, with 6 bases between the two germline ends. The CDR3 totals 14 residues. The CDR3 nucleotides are TGCGCCAGCAGCCAAGTTCGGTCTAATGAAAAACTGTTTTTT. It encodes CASSQVRSNEKLFF.

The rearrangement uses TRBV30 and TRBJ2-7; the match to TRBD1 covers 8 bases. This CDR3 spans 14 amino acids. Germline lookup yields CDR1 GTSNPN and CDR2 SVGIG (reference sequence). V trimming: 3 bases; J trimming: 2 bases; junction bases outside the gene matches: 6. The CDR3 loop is CAWSAGTGTYEQYF. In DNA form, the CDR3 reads TGTGCCTGGAGCGCCGGGACAGGAACCTACGAGCAGTACTTC. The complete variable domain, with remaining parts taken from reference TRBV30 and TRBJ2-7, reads SQTIHQWPATLVQPVGSPLSLECTVEGTSNPNLYWYRQAAGRGLQLLFYSVGIGQISSEVPQNLSASRPQDRQFILSSKKLLLSDSGFYLCAWSAGTGTYEQYFGPGTRLTVT.

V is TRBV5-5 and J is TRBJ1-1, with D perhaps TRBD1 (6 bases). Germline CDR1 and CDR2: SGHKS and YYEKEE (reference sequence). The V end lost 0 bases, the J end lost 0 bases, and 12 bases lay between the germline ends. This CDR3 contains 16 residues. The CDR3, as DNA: TGTGCCAGCAGCTTGGGTCAGGGGCCTCTGAACACTGAAGCTTTCTTT. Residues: CASSLGQGPLNTEAFF.

The CDR3 loop reads CASTFLAGAIGGTDTQYF. In DNA, the CDR3 is TGTGCCAGCACCTTCCTAGCGGGGGCCATTGGGGGCACAGATACGCAGTATTTT. This chain connects TRBV27 to TRBJ2-3; 10 bases map to TRBD2. V was pared by 7 bases and J by 1 base, with 14 bases of the junction left unmatched. Germline V gene lookup returns CDR1 MNHEY and CDR2 SMNVEV (reference sequence). The CDR3 contains 18 residues.

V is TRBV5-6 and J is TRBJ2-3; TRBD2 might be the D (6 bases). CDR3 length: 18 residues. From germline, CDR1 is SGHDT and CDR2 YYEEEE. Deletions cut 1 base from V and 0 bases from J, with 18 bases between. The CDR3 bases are TGTGCCAGCAGCTTGATGTTAGCGGAGGGTATTAGCACAGATACGCAGTATTTT. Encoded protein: CASSLMLAEGISTDTQYF.

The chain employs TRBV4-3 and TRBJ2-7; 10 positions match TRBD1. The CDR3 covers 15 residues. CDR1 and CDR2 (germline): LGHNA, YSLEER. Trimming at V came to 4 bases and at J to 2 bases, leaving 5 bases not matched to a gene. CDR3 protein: CASSLGTGDAYEQYF. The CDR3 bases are TGCGCCAGCAGCCTCGGGACAGGGGATGCCTACGAGCAGTACTTC.

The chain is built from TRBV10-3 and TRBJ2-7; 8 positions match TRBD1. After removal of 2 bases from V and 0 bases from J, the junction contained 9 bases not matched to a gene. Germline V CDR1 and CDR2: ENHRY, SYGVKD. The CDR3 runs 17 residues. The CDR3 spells CAISERLQGAGSYEQYF. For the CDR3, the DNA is TGTGCCATCAGTGAGCGACTTCAGGGGGCGGGCTCCTACGAGCAGTACTTC.

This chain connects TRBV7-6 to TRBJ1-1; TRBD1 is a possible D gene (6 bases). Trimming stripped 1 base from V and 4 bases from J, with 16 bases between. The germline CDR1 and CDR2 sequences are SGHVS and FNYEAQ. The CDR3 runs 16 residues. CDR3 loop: CASSLVPTGMGTEAFF. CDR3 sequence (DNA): TGTGCCAGCAGCTTAGTTCCCACAGGGATGGGCACTGAAGCTTTCTTT.